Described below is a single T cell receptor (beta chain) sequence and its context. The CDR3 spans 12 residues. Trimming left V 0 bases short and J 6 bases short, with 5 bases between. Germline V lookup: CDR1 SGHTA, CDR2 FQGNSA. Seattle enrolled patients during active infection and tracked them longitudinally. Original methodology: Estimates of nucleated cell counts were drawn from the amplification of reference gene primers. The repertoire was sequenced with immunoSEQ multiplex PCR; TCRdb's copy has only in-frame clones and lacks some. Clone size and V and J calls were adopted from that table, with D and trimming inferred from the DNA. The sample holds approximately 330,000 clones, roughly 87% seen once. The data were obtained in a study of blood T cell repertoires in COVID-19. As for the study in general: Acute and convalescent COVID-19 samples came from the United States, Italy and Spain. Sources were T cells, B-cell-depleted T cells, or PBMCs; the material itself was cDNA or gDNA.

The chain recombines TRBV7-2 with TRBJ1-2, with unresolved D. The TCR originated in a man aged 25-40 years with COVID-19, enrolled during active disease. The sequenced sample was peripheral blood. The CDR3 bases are TGTGCCAGCAGCTTAGCGGCTCATGGCTACACCTTC. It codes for CASSLAAHGYTF.